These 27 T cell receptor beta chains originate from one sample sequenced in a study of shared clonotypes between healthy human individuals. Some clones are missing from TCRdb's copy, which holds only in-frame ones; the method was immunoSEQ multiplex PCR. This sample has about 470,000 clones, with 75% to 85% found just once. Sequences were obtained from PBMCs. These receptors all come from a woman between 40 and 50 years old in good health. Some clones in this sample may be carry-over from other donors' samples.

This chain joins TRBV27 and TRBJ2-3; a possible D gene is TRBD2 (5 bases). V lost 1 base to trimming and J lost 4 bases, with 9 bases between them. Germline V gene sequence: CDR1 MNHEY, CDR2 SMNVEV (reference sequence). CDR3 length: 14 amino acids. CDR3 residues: CASSLYRDADTQYF. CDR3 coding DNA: TGTGCCAGCAGTTTATACCGGGATGCAGATACGCAGTATTTT.

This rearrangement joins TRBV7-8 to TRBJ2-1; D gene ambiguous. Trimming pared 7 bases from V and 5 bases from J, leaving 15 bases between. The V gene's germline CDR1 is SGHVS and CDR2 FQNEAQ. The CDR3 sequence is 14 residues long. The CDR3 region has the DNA TGTGCCAGCACCCCGGTGAGGACCGACAATGAGCAGTTCTTC. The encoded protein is CASTPVRTDNEQFF.

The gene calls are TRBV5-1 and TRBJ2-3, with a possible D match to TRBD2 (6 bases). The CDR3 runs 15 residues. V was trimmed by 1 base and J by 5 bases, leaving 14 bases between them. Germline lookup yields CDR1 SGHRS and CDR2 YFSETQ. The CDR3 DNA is TGCGCCAGCAGCTTGAGGGGACTGGTGGGAGATACGCAGTATTTT. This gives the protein CASSLRGLVGDTQYF.

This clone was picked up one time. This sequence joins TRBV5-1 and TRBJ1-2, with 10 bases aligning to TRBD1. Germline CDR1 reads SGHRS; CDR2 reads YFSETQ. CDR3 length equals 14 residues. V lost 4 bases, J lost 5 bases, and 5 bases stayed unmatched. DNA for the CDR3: TGCGCCAGCAGCACCGGACAGGGGGTTTATGGCTACACCTTC. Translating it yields CASSTGQGVYGYTF.

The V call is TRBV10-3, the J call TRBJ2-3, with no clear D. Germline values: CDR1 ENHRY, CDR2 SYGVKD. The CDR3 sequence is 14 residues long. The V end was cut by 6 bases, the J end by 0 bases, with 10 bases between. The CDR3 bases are TGTGCCATCAGCCCCCAAATAAGCACAGATACGCAGTATTTT. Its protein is CAISPQISTDTQYF.

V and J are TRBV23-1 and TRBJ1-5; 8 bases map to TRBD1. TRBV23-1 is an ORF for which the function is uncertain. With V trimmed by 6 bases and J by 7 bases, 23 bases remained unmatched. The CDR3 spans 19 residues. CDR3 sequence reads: CASSRRTPIQTGVDQPQHF. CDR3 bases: TGCGCCAGCAGCCGGAGGACCCCCATCCAGACAGGGGTGGACCAGCCCCAGCATTTT.

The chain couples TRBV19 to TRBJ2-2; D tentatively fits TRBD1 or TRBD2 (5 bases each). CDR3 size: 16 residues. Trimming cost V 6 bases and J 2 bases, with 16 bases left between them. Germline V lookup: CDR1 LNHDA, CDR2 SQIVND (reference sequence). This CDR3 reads CASRTGRATNTGELFF. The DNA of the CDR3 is TGTGCCAGTAGGACGGGGCGGGCCACCAACACCGGGGAGCTGTTTTTT.

The CDR3: CASSLTTSDTQYF. CDR3 nucleotides: TGTGCCAGCAGCTTAACGACCTCAGATACGCAGTATTTT. This chain joins TRBV7-3 and TRBJ2-3; D is unclear. The CDR3 loop spans 13 amino acids. The germline V gene encodes CDR1 SGHTA and CDR2 FQGTGA. V was cut by 0 bases and J by 4 bases, with 5 bases left in between. The variable domain in full, completed from reference TRBV7-3 and TRBJ2-3, reads GAGVSQTPSNKVTEKGKYVELRCDPISGHTALYWYRQSLGQGPEFLIYFQGTGAADDSGLPNDRFFAVRPEGSVSTLKIQRTERGDSAVYLCASSLTTSDTQYFGPGTRLTVL.

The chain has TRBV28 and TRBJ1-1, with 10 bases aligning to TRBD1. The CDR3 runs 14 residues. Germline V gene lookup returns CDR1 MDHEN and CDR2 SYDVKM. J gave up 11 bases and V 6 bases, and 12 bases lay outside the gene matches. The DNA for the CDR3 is TGTGCCAGCAGAACGACAGGGGGCGCATTAACGGCTTTCTTT. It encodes CASRTTGGALTAFF. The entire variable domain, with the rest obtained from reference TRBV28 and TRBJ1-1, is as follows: DVKVTQSSRYLVKRTGEKVFLECVQDMDHENMFWYRQDPGLGLRLIYFSYDVKMKEKGDIPEGYSVSREKKERFSLILESASTNQTSMYLCASRTTGGALTAFFGQGTRLTVV.

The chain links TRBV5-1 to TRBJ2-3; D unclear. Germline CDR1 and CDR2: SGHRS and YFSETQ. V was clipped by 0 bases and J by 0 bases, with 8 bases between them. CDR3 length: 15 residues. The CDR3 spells CASSLVGPSTDTQYF. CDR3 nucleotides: TGCGCCAGCAGCTTGGTTGGGCCGAGCACAGATACGCAGTATTTT. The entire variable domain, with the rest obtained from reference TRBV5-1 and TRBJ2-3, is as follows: KAGVTQTPRYLIKTRGQQVTLSCSPISGHRSVSWYQQTPGQGLQFLFEYFSETQRNKGNFPGRFSGRQFSNSRSEMNVSTLELGDSALYLCASSLVGPSTDTQYFGPGTRLTVL.

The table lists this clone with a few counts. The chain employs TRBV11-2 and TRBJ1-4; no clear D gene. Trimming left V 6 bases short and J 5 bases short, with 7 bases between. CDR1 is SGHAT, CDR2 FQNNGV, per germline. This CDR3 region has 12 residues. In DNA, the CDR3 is TGTGCCAGCAGGAAGATAAATGAAAAACTGTTTTTT. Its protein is CASRKINEKLFF.

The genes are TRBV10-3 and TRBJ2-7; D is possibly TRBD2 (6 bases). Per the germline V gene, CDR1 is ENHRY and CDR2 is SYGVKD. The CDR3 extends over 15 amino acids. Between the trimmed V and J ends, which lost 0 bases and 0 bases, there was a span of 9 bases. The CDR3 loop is CAISESSGSSYEQYF. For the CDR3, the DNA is TGTGCCATCAGTGAGTCGTCCGGGAGCTCCTACGAGCAGTACTTC.

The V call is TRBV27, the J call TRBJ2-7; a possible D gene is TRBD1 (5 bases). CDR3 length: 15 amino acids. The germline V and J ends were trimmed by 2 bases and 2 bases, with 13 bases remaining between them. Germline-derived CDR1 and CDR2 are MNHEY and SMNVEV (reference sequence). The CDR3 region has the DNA TGTGCCAGCAGTTTACGTTGGCAGGGCCCCTACGAGCAGTACTTC. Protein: CASSLRWQGPYEQYF.

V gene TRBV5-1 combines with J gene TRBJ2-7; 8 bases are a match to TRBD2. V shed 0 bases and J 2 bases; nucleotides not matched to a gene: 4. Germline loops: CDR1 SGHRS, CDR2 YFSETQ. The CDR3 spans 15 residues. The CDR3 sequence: CASSLATSGTYEQYF. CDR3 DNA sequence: TGCGCCAGCAGCTTGGCTACTAGCGGAACCTACGAGCAGTACTTC.

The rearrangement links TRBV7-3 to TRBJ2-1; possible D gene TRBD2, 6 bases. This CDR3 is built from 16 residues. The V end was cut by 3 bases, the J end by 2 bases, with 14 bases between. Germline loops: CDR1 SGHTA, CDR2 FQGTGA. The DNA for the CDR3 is TGTGCCAGCAGCTTGAATCTGGCTAGCGCCTACAATGAGCAGTTCTTC. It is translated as CASSLNLASAYNEQFF.

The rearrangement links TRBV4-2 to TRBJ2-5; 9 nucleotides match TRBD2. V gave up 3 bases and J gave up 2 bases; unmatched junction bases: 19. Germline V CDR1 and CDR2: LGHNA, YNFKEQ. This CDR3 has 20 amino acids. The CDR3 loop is CASSQKRGLAGRLGQETQYF. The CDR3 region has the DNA TGTGCCAGCAGCCAGAAGAGGGGGCTAGCGGGGCGATTGGGGCAAGAGACCCAGTACTTC.

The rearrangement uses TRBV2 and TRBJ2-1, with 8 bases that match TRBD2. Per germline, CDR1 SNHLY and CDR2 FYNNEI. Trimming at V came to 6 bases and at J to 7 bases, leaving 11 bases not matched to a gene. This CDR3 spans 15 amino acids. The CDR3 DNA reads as TGTGCCAGCAGGGCGAGCGGGAGAATGTCGAATGAGCAGTTCTTC. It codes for CASRASGRMSNEQFF.

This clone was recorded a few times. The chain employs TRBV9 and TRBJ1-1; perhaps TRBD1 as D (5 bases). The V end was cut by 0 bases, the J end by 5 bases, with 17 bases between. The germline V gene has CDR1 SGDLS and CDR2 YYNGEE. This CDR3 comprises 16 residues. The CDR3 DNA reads TGTGCCAGCAGCGTAGCGAACGGACTCGGGGGGACTGAAGCTTTCTTT. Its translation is CASSVANGLGGTEAFF.

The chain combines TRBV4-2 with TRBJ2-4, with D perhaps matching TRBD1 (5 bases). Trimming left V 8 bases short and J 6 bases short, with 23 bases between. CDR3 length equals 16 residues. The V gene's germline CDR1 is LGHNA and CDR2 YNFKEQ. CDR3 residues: CASAPSTDSSGNIQYF. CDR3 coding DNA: TGTGCCAGCGCCCCGTCGACAGACTCATCCGGAAACATTCAGTACTTC.

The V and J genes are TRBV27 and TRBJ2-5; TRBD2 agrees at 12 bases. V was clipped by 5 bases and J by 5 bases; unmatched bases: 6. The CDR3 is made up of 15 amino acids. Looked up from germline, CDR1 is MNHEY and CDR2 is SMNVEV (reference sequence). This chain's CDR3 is CASSTSSGRVETQYF. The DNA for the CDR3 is TGTGCCAGCAGTACCTCTAGCGGGAGGGTTGAGACCCAGTACTTC.

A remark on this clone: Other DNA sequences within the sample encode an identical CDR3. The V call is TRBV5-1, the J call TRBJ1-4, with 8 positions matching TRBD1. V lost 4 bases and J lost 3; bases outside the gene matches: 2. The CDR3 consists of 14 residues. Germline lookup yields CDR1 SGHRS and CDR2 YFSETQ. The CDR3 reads CASSRDRSNEKLFF. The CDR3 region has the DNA TGCGCCAGCAGCCGGGACAGGTCTAATGAAAAACTGTTTTTT.

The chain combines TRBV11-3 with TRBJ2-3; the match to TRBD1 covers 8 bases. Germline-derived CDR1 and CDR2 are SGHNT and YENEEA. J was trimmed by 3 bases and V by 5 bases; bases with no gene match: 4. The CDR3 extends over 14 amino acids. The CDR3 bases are TGTGCCAGCAGCCAGGGACAGGAGACAGATACGCAGTATTTT. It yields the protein CASSQGQETDTQYF.

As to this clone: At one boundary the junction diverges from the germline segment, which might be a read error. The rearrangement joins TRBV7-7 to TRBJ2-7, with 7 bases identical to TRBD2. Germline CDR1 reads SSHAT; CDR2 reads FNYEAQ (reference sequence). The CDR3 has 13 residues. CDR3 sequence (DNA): TGTGCTAGCAGCTTAGGGCCCGGGGGGAAACAGTACTTC. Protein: CASSLGPGGKQYF.

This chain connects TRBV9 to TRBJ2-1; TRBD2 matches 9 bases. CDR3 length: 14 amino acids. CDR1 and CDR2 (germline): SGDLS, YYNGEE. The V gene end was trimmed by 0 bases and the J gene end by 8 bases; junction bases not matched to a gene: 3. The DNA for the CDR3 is TGTGCCAGCAGCGTAGAAGCGGGAGGCTATGAGCAGTTCTTC. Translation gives CASSVEAGGYEQFF.

The CDR3: CSVRTSGNTIYF. The CDR3 DNA reads TGCAGCGTTAGGACATCAGGAAACACCATATATTTT. The chain has TRBV29-1 and TRBJ1-3; tentatively, D is TRBD1 (5 bases). This CDR3 has 12 residues. Germline loops: CDR1 SQVTM, CDR2 ANQGSEA. V was pared by 5 bases and J by 4 bases, with 9 bases between.

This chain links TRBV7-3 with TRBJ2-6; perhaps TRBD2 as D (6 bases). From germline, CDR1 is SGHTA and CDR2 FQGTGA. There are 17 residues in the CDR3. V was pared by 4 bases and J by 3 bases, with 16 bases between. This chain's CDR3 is CASSSGDMAGGANVLTF. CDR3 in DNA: TGTGCCAGCAGCTCGGGGGATATGGCTGGTGGGGCCAACGTCCTGACTTTC.

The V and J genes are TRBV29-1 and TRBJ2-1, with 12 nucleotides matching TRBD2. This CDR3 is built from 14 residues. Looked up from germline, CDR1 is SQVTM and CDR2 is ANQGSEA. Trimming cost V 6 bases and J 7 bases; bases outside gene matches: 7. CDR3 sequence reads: CSVPGLAGNNEQFF. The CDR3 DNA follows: TGCAGCGTCCCAGGACTAGCGGGAAATAATGAGCAGTTCTTC.